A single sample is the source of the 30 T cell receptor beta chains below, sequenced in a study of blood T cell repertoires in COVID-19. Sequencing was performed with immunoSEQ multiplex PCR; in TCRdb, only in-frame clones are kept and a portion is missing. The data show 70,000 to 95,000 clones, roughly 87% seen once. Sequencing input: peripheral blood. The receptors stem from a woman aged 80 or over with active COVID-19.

The DNA for the CDR3 is TGTGCCAGCAGTTACAGGGTGCCCGAGGGGGATGAGCAGTTCTTC. Its translation: CASSYRVPEGDEQFF. The chain couples TRBV6-6 to TRBJ2-1; TRBD1 might be the D (6 bases). V lost 2 bases, J lost 8 bases, and 16 bases lay in between. Germline assignment: CDR1 MNHNY and CDR2 SVGAGI (reference sequence). The CDR3 runs 15 residues.

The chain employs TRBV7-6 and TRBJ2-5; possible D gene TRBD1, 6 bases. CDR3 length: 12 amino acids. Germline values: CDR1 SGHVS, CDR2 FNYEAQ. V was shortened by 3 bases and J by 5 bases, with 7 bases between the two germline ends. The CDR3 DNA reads TGTGCCAGCAGCTTGAGGGGGGAGACCCAGTACTTC. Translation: CASSLRGETQYF.

In nucleotides, the CDR3 is TGCGCCAGCAGCCCCCTTACGGGACTAGCGGTTAACGAGCAGTACTTC. This gives the protein CASSPLTGLAVNEQYF. J is TRBJ2-7 and V is TRBV4-1; 11 bases line up with TRBD2. The CDR3 covers 16 residues. Germline trimming cut 4 bases from V and 5 bases from J; bases unmatched to any gene: 10. The germline gives CDR1 MGHRA, CDR2 YSYEKL.

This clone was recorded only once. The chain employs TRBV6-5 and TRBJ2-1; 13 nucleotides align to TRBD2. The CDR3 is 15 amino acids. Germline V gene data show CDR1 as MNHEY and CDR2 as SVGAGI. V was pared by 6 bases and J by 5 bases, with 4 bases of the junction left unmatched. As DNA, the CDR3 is TGTGCCAGCAGCCCGGGACTAGCGGGAAACAATGAGCAGTTCTTC. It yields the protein CASSPGLAGNNEQFF.

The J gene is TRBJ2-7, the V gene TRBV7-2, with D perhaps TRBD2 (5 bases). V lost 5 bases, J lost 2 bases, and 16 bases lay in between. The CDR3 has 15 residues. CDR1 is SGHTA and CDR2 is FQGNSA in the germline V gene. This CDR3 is CASSPETGKTYEQYF. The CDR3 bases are TGTGCCAGCAGCCCCGAGACCGGGAAGACCTACGAGCAGTACTTC. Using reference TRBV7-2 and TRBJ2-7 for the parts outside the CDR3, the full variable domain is GAGVSQSPSNKVTEKGKDVELRCDPISGHTALYWYRQSLGQGLEFLIYFQGNSAPDKSGLPSDRFSAERTGGSVSTLTIQRTQQEDSAVYLCASSPETGKTYEQYFGPGTRLTVT.

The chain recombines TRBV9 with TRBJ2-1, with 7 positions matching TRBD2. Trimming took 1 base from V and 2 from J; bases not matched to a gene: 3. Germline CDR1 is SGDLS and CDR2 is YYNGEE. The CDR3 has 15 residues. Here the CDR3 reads CASSVSAGAYNEQFF. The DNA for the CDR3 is TGTGCCAGCAGCGTATCGGCGGGAGCCTACAATGAGCAGTTCTTC.

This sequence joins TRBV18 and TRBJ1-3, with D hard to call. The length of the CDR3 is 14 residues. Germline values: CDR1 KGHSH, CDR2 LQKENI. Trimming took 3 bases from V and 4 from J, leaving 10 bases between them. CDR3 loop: CASSPLSPGNTIYF. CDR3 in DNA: TGTGCCAGCTCACCCCTGTCCCCGGGAAACACCATATATTTT.

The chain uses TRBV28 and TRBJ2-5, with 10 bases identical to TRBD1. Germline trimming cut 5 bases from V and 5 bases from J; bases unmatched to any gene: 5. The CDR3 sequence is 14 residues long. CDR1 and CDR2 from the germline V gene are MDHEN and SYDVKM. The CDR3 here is CASSGQGVSETQYF. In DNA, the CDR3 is TGTGCCAGCAGTGGACAGGGGGTGAGCGAGACCCAGTACTTC.

The CDR3 spells CASSRSGPNSGNTIYF. DNA for the CDR3: TGTGCCAGCAGCAGGAGTGGTCCCAACTCTGGAAACACCATATATTTT. V and J are TRBV7-2 and TRBJ1-3; D is undetermined. Trimming removed 5 bases from V and 0 bases from J, with 14 bases in between. The CDR3 length is 16 residues. Germline values: CDR1 SGHTA, CDR2 FQGNSA.

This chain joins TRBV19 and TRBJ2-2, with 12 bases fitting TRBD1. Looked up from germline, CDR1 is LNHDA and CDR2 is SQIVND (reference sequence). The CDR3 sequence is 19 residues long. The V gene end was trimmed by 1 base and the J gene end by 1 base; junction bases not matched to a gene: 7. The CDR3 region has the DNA TGTGCCAGTAGTATAGTAATAGGGGACAGGGGGCAGAACACCGGGGAGCTGTTTTTT. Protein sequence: CASSIVIGDRGQNTGELFF.

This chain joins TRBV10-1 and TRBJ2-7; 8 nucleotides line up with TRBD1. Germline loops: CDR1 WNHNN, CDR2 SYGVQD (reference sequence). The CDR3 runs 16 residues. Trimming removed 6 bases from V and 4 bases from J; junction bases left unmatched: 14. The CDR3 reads CASRPGQGVLGYEQYF. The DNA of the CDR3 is TGCGCCAGCAGACCCGGACAGGGTGTGTTAGGATACGAGCAGTACTTC.

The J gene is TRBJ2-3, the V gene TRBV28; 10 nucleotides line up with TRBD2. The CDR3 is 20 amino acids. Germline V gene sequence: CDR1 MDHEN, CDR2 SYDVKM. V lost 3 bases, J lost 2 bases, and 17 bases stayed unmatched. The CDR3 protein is CASSLRNALGLAAFTDTQYF. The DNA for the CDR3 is TGTGCCAGCAGTTTGCGGAATGCTTTAGGACTAGCGGCTTTCACAGATACGCAGTATTTT.

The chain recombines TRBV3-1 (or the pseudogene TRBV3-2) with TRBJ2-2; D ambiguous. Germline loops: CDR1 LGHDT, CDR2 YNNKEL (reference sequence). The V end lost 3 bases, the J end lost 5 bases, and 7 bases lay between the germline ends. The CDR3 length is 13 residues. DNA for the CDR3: TGTGCCAGCAGCCATATCACAACCGGGGAGCTGTTTTTT. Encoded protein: CASSHITTGELFF.

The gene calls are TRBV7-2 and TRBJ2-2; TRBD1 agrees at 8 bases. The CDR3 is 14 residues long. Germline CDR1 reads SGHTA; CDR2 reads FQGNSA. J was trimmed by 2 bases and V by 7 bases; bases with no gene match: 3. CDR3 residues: CASTRGPNTGELFF. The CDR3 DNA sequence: TGTGCCAGCACCAGGGGGCCTAACACCGGGGAGCTGTTTTTT.

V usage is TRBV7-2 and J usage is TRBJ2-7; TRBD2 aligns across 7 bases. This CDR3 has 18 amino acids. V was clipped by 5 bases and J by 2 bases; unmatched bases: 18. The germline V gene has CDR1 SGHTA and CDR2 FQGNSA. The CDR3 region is CASSPAIFPPGRPYEQYF. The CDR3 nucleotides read TGTGCCAGCAGCCCAGCGATTTTCCCTCCCGGGAGGCCCTACGAGCAGTACTTC.

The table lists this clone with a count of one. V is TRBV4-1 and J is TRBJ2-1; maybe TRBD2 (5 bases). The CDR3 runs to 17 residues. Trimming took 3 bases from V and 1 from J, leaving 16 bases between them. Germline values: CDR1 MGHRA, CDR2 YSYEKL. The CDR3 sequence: CASSQGGRGNSYNEQFF. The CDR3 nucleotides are TGCGCCAGCAGCCAGGGTGGACGGGGTAATTCCTACAATGAGCAGTTCTTC.

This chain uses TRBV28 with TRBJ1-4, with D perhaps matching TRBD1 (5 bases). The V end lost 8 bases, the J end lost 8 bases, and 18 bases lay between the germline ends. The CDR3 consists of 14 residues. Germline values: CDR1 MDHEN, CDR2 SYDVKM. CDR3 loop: CASEAGGGREKLFF. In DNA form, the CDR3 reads TGTGCCAGCGAAGCCGGGGGGGGAAGGGAAAAACTGTTTTTT.

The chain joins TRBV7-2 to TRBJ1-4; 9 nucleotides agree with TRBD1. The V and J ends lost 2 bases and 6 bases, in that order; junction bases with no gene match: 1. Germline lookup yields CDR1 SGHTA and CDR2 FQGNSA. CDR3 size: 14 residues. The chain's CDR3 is CASSLWTGDEKLFF. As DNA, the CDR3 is TGTGCCAGCAGCTTATGGACAGGGGATGAAAAACTGTTTTTT.

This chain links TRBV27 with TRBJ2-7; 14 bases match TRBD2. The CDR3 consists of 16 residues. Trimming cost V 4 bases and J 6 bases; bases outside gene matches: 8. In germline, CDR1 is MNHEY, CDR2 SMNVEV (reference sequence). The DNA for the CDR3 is TGTGCCAGCAGTTACGGGACTAGCGGGGGTCCGGCCGAGCAGTACTTC. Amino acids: CASSYGTSGGPAEQYF.

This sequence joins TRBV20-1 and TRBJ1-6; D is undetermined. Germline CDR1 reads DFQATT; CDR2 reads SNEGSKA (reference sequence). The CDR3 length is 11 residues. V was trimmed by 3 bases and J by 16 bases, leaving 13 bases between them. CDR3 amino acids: CSASPALPLHF. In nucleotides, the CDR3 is TGCAGTGCTAGTCCCGCGCTCCCTCTCCACTTT.

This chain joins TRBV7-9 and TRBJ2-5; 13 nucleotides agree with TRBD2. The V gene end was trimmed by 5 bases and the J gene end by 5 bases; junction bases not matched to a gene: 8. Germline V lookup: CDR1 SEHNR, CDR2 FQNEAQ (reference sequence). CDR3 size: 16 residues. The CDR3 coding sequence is TGTGCCAGCAGCCGGACTAGCGGGAGCCTCGGGGAGACCCAGTACTTC. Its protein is CASSRTSGSLGETQYF.

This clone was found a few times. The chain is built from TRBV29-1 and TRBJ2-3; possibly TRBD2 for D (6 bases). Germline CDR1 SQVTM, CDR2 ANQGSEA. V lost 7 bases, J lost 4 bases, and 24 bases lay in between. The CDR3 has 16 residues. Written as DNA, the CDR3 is TGCAGCGCCCATGGGGGGTGGGGTGAGGAAGCAGATACGCAGTATTTT. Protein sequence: CSAHGGWGEEADTQYF.

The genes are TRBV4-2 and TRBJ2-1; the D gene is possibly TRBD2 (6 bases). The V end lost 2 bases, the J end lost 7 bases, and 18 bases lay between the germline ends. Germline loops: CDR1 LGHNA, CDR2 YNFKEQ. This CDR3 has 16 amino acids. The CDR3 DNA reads TGTGCCAGCAGCCAACAACCGGGCCTTGGGGGGAATGAGCAGTTCTTC. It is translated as CASSQQPGLGGNEQFF.

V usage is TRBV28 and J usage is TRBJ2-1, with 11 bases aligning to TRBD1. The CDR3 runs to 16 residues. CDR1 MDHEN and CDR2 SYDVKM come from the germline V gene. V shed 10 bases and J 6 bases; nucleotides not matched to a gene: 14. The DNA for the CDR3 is TGTGCCATCAATCGCGGTGGGGACAGGGGGTCCAATGAGCAGTTCTTC. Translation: CAINRGGDRGSNEQFF.

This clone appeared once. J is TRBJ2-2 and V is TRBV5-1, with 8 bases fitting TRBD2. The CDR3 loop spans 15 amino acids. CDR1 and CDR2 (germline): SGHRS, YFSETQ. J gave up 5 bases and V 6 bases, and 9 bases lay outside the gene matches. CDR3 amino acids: CASISSGSGTGELFF. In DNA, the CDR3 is TGCGCCAGCATCTCCAGCGGGAGCGGGACCGGGGAGCTGTTTTTT.

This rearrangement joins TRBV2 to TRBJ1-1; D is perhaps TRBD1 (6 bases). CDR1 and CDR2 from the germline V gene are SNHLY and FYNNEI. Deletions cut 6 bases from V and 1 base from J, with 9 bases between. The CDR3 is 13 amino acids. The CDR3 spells CASRGGGNTEAFF. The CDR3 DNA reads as TGTGCCAGCAGGGGAGGGGGGAACACTGAAGCTTTCTTT.

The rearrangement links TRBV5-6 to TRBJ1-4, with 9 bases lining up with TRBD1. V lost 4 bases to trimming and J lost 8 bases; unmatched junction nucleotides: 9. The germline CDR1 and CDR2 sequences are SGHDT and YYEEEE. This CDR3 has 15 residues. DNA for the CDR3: TGTGCCAGCAGCCCCCGCGGGACAGGGCGAGAAAAACTGTTTTTT. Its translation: CASSPRGTGREKLFF.

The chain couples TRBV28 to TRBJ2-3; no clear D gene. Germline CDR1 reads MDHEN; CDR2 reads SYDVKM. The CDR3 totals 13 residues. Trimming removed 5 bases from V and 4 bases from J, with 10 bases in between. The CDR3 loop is CASSPGGPDTQYF. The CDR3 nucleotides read TGTGCCAGCAGTCCCGGCGGCCCAGATACGCAGTATTTT.

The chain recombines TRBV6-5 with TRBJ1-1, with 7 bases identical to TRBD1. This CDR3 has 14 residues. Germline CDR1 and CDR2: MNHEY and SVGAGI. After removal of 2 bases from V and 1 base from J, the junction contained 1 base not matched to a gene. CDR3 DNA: TGTGCCAGCAGTTACGGGACAGCGAACACTGAAGCTTTCTTT. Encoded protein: CASSYGTANTEAFF.

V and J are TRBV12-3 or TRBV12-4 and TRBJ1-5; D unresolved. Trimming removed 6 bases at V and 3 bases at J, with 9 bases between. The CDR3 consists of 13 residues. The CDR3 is CASSIGSNQPQHF. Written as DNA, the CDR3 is TGTGCCAGCAGCATCGGTTCCAATCAGCCCCAGCATTTT.